Shown below are 5 T cell receptor beta chains from a single sample sequenced in a study of shared T cell receptors in the human thymus (dated by TCRdb to the early 2020s). Library preparation used the immunoSEQ multiplex PCR assay. TCRdb retrieved this table from immuneACCESS and kept in-frame rearrangements only. Not all clones are present; in checked studies, unresolved V genes account for under half, and no reason is known for the remainder. The sample data list about 660,000 clones, and roughly 90% of these were observed just once. Around 0.0099% of the sample belongs to the ten largest clones. The same sample was also studied in work on human thymus T cells.

Source material: thymocytes. Source of these receptors: a boy in the first two years of life with a congenital heart defect. Donor details come from another sample of the same person, matched by shared clones.

The chain employs TRBV11-1 and TRBJ2-4, with D possibly matching TRBD1 (6 bases). Germline CDR1 is SGHAT and CDR2 is FQDESV (reference sequence). The CDR3 covers 16 residues. Trimming stripped 1 base from V and 6 bases from J, with 16 bases between. The CDR3 is CASSLGGTLSGNIQYF. As DNA, the CDR3 is TGTGCCAGCAGCTTAGGGGGGACATTATCCGGAAACATTCAGTACTTC.

V gene TRBV19 combines with J gene TRBJ2-7, with 12 bases identical to TRBD2. The V and J ends lost 1 base and 6 bases, in that order; junction bases with no gene match: 13. CDR3 size: 18 residues. Germline values: CDR1 LNHDA, CDR2 SQIVND (reference sequence). The CDR3 reads CASSIVVGLAGGYSEQYF. CDR3 bases: TGTGCCAGTAGTATAGTGGTCGGGCTAGCGGGAGGGTACAGCGAGCAGTACTTC.

This clone was seen once. The rearrangement uses TRBV11-2 and TRBJ2-7, with D possibly being TRBD1 (6 bases). V shed 6 bases and J shed 3 bases, with 18 bases lying between them. CDR3 length: 15 residues. The V gene's germline CDR1 is SGHAT and CDR2 FQNNGV. Here the CDR3 reads CASRPTRDTYYEQYF. The CDR3 DNA sequence: TGTGCCAGCAGACCTACCCGGGACACCTACTACGAGCAGTACTTC.

The chain is built from TRBV28 and TRBJ2-7; 8 nucleotides align to TRBD1. The junction had 5 bases not matched to a gene; V was cut back by 2 bases and J by 5 bases. CDR1 is MDHEN, CDR2 SYDVKM, per germline. The CDR3 has 14 residues. CDR3 sequence (DNA): TGTGCCAGCAGTTTAGGACAGGGTGGCGACGAGCAGTACTTC. Its protein is CASSLGQGGDEQYF.

CDR3 residues: CATSTETGEDTEAFF. The CDR3 coding sequence is TGTGCCACCAGCACCGAGACAGGGGAAGACACTGAAGCTTTCTTT. The rearrangement uses TRBV15 and TRBJ1-1; TRBD1 agrees at 8 bases. The V and J ends lost 4 bases and 3 bases, in that order; junction bases with no gene match: 7. This CDR3 spans 15 amino acids. Germline values: CDR1 LNHNV, CDR2 YYDKDF (reference sequence).